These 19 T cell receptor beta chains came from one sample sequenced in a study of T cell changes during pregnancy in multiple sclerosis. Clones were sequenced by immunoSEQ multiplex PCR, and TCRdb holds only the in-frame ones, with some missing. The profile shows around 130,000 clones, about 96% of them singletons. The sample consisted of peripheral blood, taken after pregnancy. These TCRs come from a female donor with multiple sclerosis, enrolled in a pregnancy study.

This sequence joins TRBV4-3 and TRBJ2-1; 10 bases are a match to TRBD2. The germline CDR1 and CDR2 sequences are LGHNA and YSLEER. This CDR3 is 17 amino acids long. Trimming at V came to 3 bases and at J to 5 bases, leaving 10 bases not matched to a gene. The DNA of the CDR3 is TGCGCCAGCAGCCAGTCTCCAGCGGGAGGGCCCAACAATGAGCAGTTCTTC. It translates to CASSQSPAGGPNNEQFF.

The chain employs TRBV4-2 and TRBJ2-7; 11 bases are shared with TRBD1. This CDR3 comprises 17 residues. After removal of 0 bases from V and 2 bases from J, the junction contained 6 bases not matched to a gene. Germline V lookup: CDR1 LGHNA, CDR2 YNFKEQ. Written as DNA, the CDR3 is TGTGCCAGCAGCCAAGATTACGGGACAGGGGGGACCTACGAGCAGTACTTC. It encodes CASSQDYGTGGTYEQYF.

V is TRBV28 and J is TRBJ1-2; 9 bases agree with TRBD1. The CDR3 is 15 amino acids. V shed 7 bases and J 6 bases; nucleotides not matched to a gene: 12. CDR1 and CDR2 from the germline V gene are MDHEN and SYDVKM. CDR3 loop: CASTVSPGTGHGYTF. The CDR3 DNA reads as TGTGCCAGCACCGTCTCACCCGGGACAGGGCATGGCTACACCTTC.

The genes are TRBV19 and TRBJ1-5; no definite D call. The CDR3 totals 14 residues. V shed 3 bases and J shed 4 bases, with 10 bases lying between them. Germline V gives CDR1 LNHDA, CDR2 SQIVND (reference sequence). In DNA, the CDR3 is TGTGCCAGTAGTATCTCGCGTCGGAATCAGCCCCAGCATTTT. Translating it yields CASSISRRNQPQHF.

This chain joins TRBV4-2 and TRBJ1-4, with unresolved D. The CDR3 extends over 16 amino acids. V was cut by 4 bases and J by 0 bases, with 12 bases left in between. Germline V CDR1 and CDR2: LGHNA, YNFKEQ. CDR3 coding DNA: TGTGCCAGCAGCCCCCGGGTCCGGGCAACTAATGAAAAACTGTTTTTT. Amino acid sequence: CASSPRVRATNEKLFF.

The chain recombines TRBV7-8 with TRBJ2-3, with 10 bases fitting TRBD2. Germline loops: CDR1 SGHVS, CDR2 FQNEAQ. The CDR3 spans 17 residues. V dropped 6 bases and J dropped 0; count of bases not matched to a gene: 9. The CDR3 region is CASSQSGLAISTDTQYF. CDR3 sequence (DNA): TGTGCCAGCAGTCAATCGGGACTAGCGATTAGCACAGATACGCAGTATTTT.

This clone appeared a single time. CDR3 residues: CASSLTWTGPNTGELFF. As DNA, the CDR3 is TGTGCCAGCAGTTTAACCTGGACAGGGCCCAACACCGGGGAGCTGTTTTTT. V and J are TRBV28 and TRBJ2-2, with 8 nucleotides matching TRBD1. CDR1 and CDR2 from the germline V gene are MDHEN and SYDVKM. This CDR3 comprises 17 residues. V shed 2 bases and J 2 bases; nucleotides not matched to a gene: 7. Together with reference TRBV28 and TRBJ2-2, the CDR3 gives the full variable domain: DVKVTQSSRYLVKRTGEKVFLECVQDMDHENMFWYRQDPGLGLRLIYFSYDVKMKEKGDIPEGYSVSREKKERFSLILESASTNQTSMYLCASSLTWTGPNTGELFFGEGSRLTVL.

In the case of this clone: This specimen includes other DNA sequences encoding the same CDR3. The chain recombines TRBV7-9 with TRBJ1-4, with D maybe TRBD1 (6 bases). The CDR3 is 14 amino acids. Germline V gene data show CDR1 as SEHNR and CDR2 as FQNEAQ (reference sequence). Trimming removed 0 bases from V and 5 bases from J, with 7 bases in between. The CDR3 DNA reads TGTGCCAGCAGCTTAGCAACAGGGAATGAAAAACTGTTTTTT. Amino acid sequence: CASSLATGNEKLFF.

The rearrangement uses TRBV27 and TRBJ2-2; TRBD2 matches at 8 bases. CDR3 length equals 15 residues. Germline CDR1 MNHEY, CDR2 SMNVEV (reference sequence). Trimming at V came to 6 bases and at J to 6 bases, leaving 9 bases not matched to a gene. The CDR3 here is CASSPGTSISGELFF. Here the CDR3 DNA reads TGTGCCAGCAGCCCCGGGACTAGTATCTCCGGGGAGCTGTTTTTT.

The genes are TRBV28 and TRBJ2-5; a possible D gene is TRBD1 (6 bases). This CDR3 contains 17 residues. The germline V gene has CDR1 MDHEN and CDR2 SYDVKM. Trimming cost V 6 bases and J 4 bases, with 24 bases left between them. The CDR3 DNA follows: TGTGCCAGCAGCGACCCTATGACAGGACGGCGAGGAGAGACCCAGTACTTC. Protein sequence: CASSDPMTGRRGETQYF. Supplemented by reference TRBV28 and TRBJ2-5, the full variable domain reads DVKVTQSSRYLVKRTGEKVFLECVQDMDHENMFWYRQDPGLGLRLIYFSYDVKMKEKGDIPEGYSVSREKKERFSLILESASTNQTSMYLCASSDPMTGRRGETQYFGPGTRLLVL.

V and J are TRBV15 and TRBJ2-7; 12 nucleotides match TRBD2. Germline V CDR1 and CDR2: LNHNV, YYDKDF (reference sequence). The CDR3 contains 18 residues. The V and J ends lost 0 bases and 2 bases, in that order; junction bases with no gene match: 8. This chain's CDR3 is CATSRDSSGRGLPYEQYF. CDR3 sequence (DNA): TGTGCCACCAGCAGAGATTCTAGCGGGAGGGGCCTACCCTACGAGCAGTACTTC.

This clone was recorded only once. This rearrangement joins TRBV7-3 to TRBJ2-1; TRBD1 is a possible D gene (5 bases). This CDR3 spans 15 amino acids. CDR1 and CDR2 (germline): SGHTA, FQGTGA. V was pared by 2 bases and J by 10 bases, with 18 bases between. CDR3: CASSLASGSVGEQFF. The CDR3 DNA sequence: TGTGCCAGCAGCTTAGCGTCAGGGTCAGTCGGGGAGCAGTTCTTC. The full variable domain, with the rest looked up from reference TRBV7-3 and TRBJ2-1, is GAGVSQTPSNKVTEKGKYVELRCDPISGHTALYWYRQSLGQGPEFLIYFQGTGAADDSGLPNDRFFAVRPEGSVSTLKIQRTERGDSAVYLCASSLASGSVGEQFFGPGTRLTVL.

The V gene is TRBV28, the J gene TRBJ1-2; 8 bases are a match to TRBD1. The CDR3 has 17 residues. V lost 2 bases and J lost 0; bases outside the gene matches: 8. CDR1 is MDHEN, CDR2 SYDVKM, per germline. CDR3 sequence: CASSLPVGDRSNYGYTF. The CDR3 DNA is TGTGCCAGCAGTTTACCCGTAGGGGACAGGTCTAACTATGGCTACACCTTC.

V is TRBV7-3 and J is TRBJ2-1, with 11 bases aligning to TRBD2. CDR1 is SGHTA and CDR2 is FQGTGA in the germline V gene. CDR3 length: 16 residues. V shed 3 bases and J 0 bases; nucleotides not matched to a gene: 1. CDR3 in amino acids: CASSLTSGISYNEQFF. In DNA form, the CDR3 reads TGTGCCAGCAGCTTGACTAGCGGGATCTCCTACAATGAGCAGTTCTTC.

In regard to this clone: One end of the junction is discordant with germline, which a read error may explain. The CDR3 DNA reads as TGTGCCAGTTGCAGGCCAGGGGGAAATGAGAAACTGTTTTTT. This codes for CASCRPGGNEKLFF. J is TRBJ1-4 and V is TRBV19; 7 nucleotides line up with TRBD1. The germline V gene has CDR1 LNHDA and CDR2 SQIVND (reference sequence). The CDR3 has 14 residues.

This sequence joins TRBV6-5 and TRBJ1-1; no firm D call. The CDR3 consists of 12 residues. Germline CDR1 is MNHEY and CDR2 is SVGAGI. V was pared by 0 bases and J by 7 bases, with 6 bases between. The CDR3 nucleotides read TGTGCCAGCAGTTACTCGAAGAGTGAAGCTTTCTTT. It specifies CASSYSKSEAFF.

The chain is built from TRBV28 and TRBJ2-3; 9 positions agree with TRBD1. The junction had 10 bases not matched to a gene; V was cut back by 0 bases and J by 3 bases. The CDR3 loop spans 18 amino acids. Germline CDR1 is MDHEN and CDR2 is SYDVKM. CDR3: CASSLWRQGGPVTDTQYF. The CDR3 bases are TGTGCCAGCAGTTTATGGCGACAGGGGGGGCCGGTGACAGATACGCAGTATTTT.

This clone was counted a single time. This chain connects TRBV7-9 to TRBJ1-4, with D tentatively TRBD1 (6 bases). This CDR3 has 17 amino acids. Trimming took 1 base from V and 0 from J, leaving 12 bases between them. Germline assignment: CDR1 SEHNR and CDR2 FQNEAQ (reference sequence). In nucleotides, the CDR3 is TGTGCCAGCAGCTTAGGGACAGCCCGAGCAACTAATGAAAAACTGTTTTTT. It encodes CASSLGTARATNEKLFF.

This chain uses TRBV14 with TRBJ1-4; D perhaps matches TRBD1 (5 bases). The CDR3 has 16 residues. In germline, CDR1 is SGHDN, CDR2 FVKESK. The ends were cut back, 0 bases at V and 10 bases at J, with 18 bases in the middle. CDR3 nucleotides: TGTGCCAGCAGCCAAGATCTCGCAGGGTTGGGAGGAAAACTGTTTTTT. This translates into CASSQDLAGLGGKLFF. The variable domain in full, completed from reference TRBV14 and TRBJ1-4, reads EAGVTQFPSHSVIEKGQTVTLRCDPISGHDNLYWYRRVMGKEIKFLLHFVKESKQDESGMPNNRFLAERTGGTYSTLKVQPAELEDSGVYFCASSQDLAGLGGKLFFGSGTQLSVL.